The entry below describes one T cell receptor beta chain. Its antigen remains unidentified. The input lacks base qualities; no much larger clone sits a single base away. CD8 naive samples were CD45RO-negative cells positively selected for CCR7, giving a CD45RA+CCR7+ population that excluded TemRA cells. The donors were healthy, HIV-negative adults with no recently reported acute infections or vaccinations. Every donor was a Caucasian adult living in Nashville, Tennessee, USA. Blood was collected by leukapheresis, and PBMCs were isolated by Ficoll-Histopaque density gradient centrifugation and then cryopreserved in liquid nitrogen vapor phase. Analytical flow cytometry was used to check the purity and quantity of every magnetically sorted T cell population. Genomic DNA was isolated from each sorted fraction and quantified by UV absorbance on a Nanodrop 2000c. The CDR3 measures 14 amino acids from cysteine to phenylalanine. Only the CDR3 part of the read is kept: 42 bases, read in frame from the first base. Reading the germline V gene (reference sequence) gives CDR1 MNHEY and CDR2 SMNVEV. The V and J ends are trimmed by 3 bases and 10 bases, leaving 16 bases between them.

The sample belongs to a study of shared clonotypes between healthy human individuals (dated by TCRdb to the early 2020s). Study-wide context: The cohort included three men and a couple of women between 18 and 49 years of age. For each donor, three plates each were used for CD4 naive and CD4 memory, two plates were used for CD8 naive, and one plate was used for CD8 memory. The study deeply sequenced blood TCR repertoires of five healthy adults to estimate repertoire size and the extent of clonotype sharing between individuals. Each donor's leukapheresis produced roughly between roughly 0.85 and 10 billion PBMCs. To increase sequencing depth and limit assay-specific biases, TCR repertoire library preparation and sequencing were carried out by different laboratories using diverse techniques.

Using the deep immunoSEQ assay, multiplex PCR amplified TCR CDR3 regions from genomic DNA. Genomic DNA extracted from each cell subset was distributed evenly over all wells of several immunoSEQ 96-well plates, and each plate served as one replicate. For sorted subsets, each replicate PCR was loaded with 200 to 250 ng genomic DNA, equivalent to about 30,000 T cell genomes. Purified libraries were measured with a Qubit 3.0 fluorometer, size-checked on a Bioanalyzer 2100, and measured again with the KAPA Library Quantification kit. Every immunoSEQ 96-well plate was sequenced on a separate single-read 150-cycle Illumina NextSeq 550 flow cell. The paper's data handling went like this. The immunoSEQ output contained only junctional sequences without quality scores, so filtering could not match that applied to full-length reads. Sequences were annotated with PyIR, a Python wrapper for IgBLAST v1.9, and V/J genes and CDR3 were assigned using IMGT germline references. Reads were removed for weak V/J assignments (E-value above 1e-6), missing CDR3, stop codons, out-of-frame junctions, or ambiguous translated residues. V3J clonotypes were defined as sequences sharing an identical inferred V gene, J gene, and CDR3 amino acid sequence. Percentage overlap between repertoires was calculated by dividing the number of shared unique clonotypes by the size of the smaller repertoire. Repertoire richness was assessed with RTK rarefaction, the Chao1 estimator, and Recon v2.1 estimates of unobserved clonotypes. OLGA was used to compute generation probabilities for all TCRbeta clonotypes that the gDNA method yielded from a handful of donors. TCRdb provides this immuneACCESS table in a form limited to in-frame rearrangements. Some clones are lacking; in checked studies, under half of them reflect an unresolved V gene, and why the rest are absent is not known. The DNA was the basis for D and trimming; V, J and clone size are from that table. In this sample the table shows around 2,000,000 clones, roughly 91% of which occur a single time. The ten top clones hold under 2% of the sample.

What the research found in general, with its limitations: Compared with non-shared clonotypes, the clonotypes found in all four sorted-subset donors had higher generation probabilities. Sampling was restricted to blood, and TCR repertoires in tissues likely differ from the TCR repertoires found in blood. Larger estimated clonotype richness was generally found for naive subsets than for memory subsets. Because the study included only a small number of donors, the genetic and exposure-history diversity represented was limited. Incomplete sequencing was indicated by rarefaction of sorted-subset datasets, despite the large sequencing depth. When several donors were compared, the shared fraction of clonotypes was approximately 5% for naive CD4, about 4% for naive CD8, 2.3% for memory CD4, and less than 0.45% for memory CD8. Based on pairwise subsampling, the degree of clonotype sharing among donors was expected to be affected by sequencing depth.

Sequencing was performed on naive CD8+ T cells from PBMCs. Reading the label with the study, this specimen's cell subset or site is: CD45RA+CCR7+. The chain is assembled from TRBV27 and TRBJ2-1; TRBD2 is a weak D gene call, 5 bases matching. The sequence was obtained from a man younger than 35 in good health. Some clones in this sample may be carry-over from other donors' samples. CDR3 protein: CASSFSLARGEQFF. The DNA is as follows: TGTGCCAGCAGTTTTAGCCTAGCACGAGGAGAGCAGTTCTTC.